This T cell receptor (beta chain) was identified in a study of T cell responses to AZD1222 COVID-19 vaccine. Study observations and caveats: Spike-specific TCR depth and breadth grew after two AZD1222 doses.

From germline, CDR1 is SGHRS and CDR2 YFSETQ. The trim removed 0 bases at V and 10 bases at J, leaving 5 bases unmatched. The CDR3 length is 16 residues. The table came from immunoSEQ multiplex PCR; TCRdb's copy has only in-frame clones and leaves some out. The table has roughly 170,000 clones, over 80% seen once. For this clone: The target antigen is unknown.

The receptor comes from an adult in good health. This rearrangement joins TRBV5-1 to TRBJ1-6; 12 nucleotides agree with TRBD1. The sequenced sample was peripheral blood, obtained on day 0 of AZD1222 vaccination. For the CDR3, the DNA is TGCGCCAGCAGCTTGGATGGGACAGGGGGCCGATCACCCCTCCACTTT. Amino acid sequence: CASSLDGTGGRSPLHF.